A selection of T cell receptor beta chains follows, all from one sample in a study of cytomegalovirus exposure and HLA in healthy donors. Clones were sequenced by immunoSEQ multiplex PCR, and TCRdb holds only the in-frame ones, with some missing. The table has 150,000 to 200,000 clones, roughly 70% seen once; the top ten hold about 2.9%. Sequenced sample: PBMCs. The receptors stem from a male donor in good health and CMV-seronegative. The CDR3 runs from the conserved cysteine through the conserved F or W. Fields, in order: clone size, D gene, J gene, V gene, CDR3 DNA, CDR3 protein. D genes are given only for firm matches. A row's size may be missing; if present it is once, few, many or a size class.

clone_size: -; d_call: TRBD1; j_call: TRBJ1-5; v_call: TRBV11-3; cdr3_nt: TGTGCCAGCAGCTTAGAGGGCCTAAGACAGGGATACCTCAATCAGCCCCAGCATTTT; cdr3_aa: CASSLEGLRQGYLNQPQHF
clone_size: once; d_call: TRBD1; j_call: TRBJ1-2; v_call: TRBV6-5; cdr3_nt: TGTGCCAGCAGTTACTCGGAGGGGGCCTATGGCTACACCTTC; cdr3_aa: CASSYSEGAYGYTF
clone_size: -; d_call: TRBD1; j_call: TRBJ1-1; v_call: TRBV6-6; cdr3_nt: TGTGCCAGCAGTTACGGTGTGGCAGGGGGAGCTTTCTTT; cdr3_aa: CASSYGVAGGAFF
clone_size: -; d_call: -; j_call: TRBJ1-5; v_call: TRBV6-9; cdr3_nt: TGTGCCAGCAGTTTTACCCTACAGGGCAATCAGCCCCAGCATTTT; cdr3_aa: CASSFTLQGNQPQHF
clone_size: once; d_call: TRBD1; j_call: TRBJ2-7; v_call: TRBV23-1; cdr3_nt: TGCGCCAGCAGTGACCGGGACAGGGACTACGAGCAGTACTTC; cdr3_aa: CASSDRDRDYEQYF
clone_size: few; d_call: -; j_call: TRBJ2-1; v_call: TRBV30; cdr3_nt: TGTGCCTGGAGTGTACGGGGAAATGAGCAGTTCTTC; cdr3_aa: CAWSVRGNEQFF
clone_size: -; d_call: -; j_call: TRBJ2-3; v_call: TRBV9; cdr3_nt: TGTGCCAGCAGCGTAGGGCGGCGGGATACGCAGTATTTT; cdr3_aa: CASSVGRRDTQYF
clone_size: once; d_call: -; j_call: TRBJ2-3; v_call: TRBV6-1; cdr3_nt: TGTGCCAGCAGTGCAGGCACAGATACGCAGTATTTT; cdr3_aa: CASSAGTDTQYF
clone_size: -; d_call: -; j_call: TRBJ2-7; v_call: TRBV5-6; cdr3_nt: TGTGCCAGCAGCTCGACACCTTCCTACGAGCAGTACTTC; cdr3_aa: CASSSTPSYEQYF
clone_size: -; d_call: TRBD2; j_call: TRBJ2-1; v_call: TRBV28; cdr3_nt: TGTGCCAGCAGCGTTAGCGGGAGCTTGGACAATGAGCAGTTCTTC; cdr3_aa: CASSVSGSLDNEQFF
clone_size: -; d_call: -; j_call: TRBJ1-2; v_call: TRBV19; cdr3_nt: TGTGCCAGTAGTATAGAGGAAACAGGATTGTGGGACTATGGCTACACCTTC; cdr3_aa: CASSIEETGLWDYGYTF
clone_size: -; d_call: -; j_call: TRBJ2-1; v_call: TRBV5-8; cdr3_nt: TGTGCCAGCAGCTTGATACAGTCCTACAATGAGCAGTTCTTC; cdr3_aa: CASSLIQSYNEQFF
clone_size: -; d_call: TRBD1; j_call: TRBJ2-1; v_call: TRBV5-4; cdr3_nt: TGTGCCAGCACCGCACGTTGGACAGGGAACTACAATGAGCAGTTCTTC; cdr3_aa: CASTARWTGNYNEQFF
clone_size: -; d_call: -; j_call: TRBJ2-5; v_call: TRBV18; cdr3_nt: TGTGCCAGCTCACAGCCCATGGAGGAGACCCAGTACTTC; cdr3_aa: CASSQPMEETQYF
clone_size: -; d_call: TRBD1; j_call: TRBJ2-7; v_call: TRBV4-3; cdr3_nt: TGCGCCAGCAGCCAAGCCGGACAGGGTACCTACGAGCAGTACTTC; cdr3_aa: CASSQAGQGTYEQYF
clone_size: -; d_call: TRBD2; j_call: TRBJ2-1; v_call: TRBV6-5; cdr3_nt: TGTGCCAGCAGTTCAACTTGGACTAGCGATGAGCAGTTCTTC; cdr3_aa: CASSSTWTSDEQFF
clone_size: -; d_call: -; j_call: TRBJ1-1; v_call: TRBV11-2; cdr3_nt: TGTGCCAGCAGCACCCGGCCCGGGGGAAGCACTGAAGCTTTCTTT; cdr3_aa: CASSTRPGGSTEAFF
clone_size: -; d_call: -; j_call: TRBJ1-5; v_call: TRBV5-1; cdr3_nt: TGCGCCAGCAGCCCGACAGGCACCAATCAGCCCCAGCATTTT; cdr3_aa: CASSPTGTNQPQHF
clone_size: -; d_call: TRBD1; j_call: TRBJ2-2; v_call: TRBV25-1; cdr3_nt: TGTGCCAACTATTACAGGGGCACGAACACCGGGGAGCTGTTTTTT; cdr3_aa: CANYYRGTNTGELFF
clone_size: -; d_call: TRBD1; j_call: TRBJ1-5; v_call: TRBV6-5; cdr3_nt: TGTGCCAGCAGGTCCGGGACAGGGATAGTTCAGCCCCAGCATTTT; cdr3_aa: CASRSGTGIVQPQHF
clone_size: -; d_call: -; j_call: TRBJ1-5; v_call: TRBV7-6; cdr3_nt: TGTGCCAGCAGCATGGGTGGGCCGGATCAGCCCCAGCATTTT; cdr3_aa: CASSMGGPDQPQHF
clone_size: -; d_call: -; j_call: TRBJ1-5; v_call: TRBV27; cdr3_nt: TGTGCCAGCAGCGACAGCTACCTCTATCAGCCCCAGCATTTT; cdr3_aa: CASSDSYLYQPQHF
clone_size: -; d_call: TRBD1; j_call: TRBJ2-7; v_call: TRBV28; cdr3_nt: TGTGCCAGCAGAAAACCGGGACAGGGGTTCTACGAGCAGTACTTC; cdr3_aa: CASRKPGQGFYEQYF
clone_size: -; d_call: TRBD1; j_call: TRBJ2-1; v_call: TRBV6-5; cdr3_nt: TGTGCCAGCAGTTTGGACAGGGGAGAATACAATGAGCAGCTCTTC; cdr3_aa: CASSLDRGEYNEQLF
clone_size: -; d_call: TRBD2; j_call: TRBJ2-2; v_call: TRBV5-1; cdr3_nt: TGCGCCAGCAGCTTGGCCGGGGGGCTAGCGGGCTACACCGGGGAGCTGTTTTTT; cdr3_aa: CASSLAGGLAGYTGELFF
clone_size: once; d_call: -; j_call: TRBJ2-1; v_call: TRBV6-5; cdr3_nt: TGTGCCAGCTTACAGTACAATGAGCAGTTCTTC; cdr3_aa: CASLQYNEQFF
clone_size: -; d_call: -; j_call: TRBJ2-1; v_call: TRBV5-6; cdr3_nt: TGTGCCAGCAGCTTGTCTGGAGCGTTAACCTACAATGAGCAGTTCTTC; cdr3_aa: CASSLSGALTYNEQFF
clone_size: -; d_call: TRBD1; j_call: TRBJ1-5; v_call: TRBV9; cdr3_nt: TGTGCCAGCAGCCCGTCCGGGGACAGGGGGTATCGGCCCCAGCATTTT; cdr3_aa: CASSPSGDRGYRPQHF
clone_size: -; d_call: -; j_call: TRBJ1-2; v_call: TRBV28; cdr3_nt: TGTGCCAGCAGGTCTCCGAGGGAAGCTAACTATGGCTACACCTTC; cdr3_aa: CASRSPREANYGYTF
clone_size: few; d_call: TRBD2; j_call: TRBJ2-7; v_call: TRBV10-3; cdr3_nt: TGTGCCATCAGTGAGTTGGGCGGGAGGAGCTCCTACGAGCAGTACTTC; cdr3_aa: CAISELGGRSSYEQYF